The TCR beta chain under discussion was sequenced for a study of Graves' ophthalmopathy and Graves' hyperthyroidism. The CDR3 spans 12 residues. The V gene's germline CDR1 is DFQATT and CDR2 SNEGSKA (reference sequence). Losses at the gene ends were 6 bases for V and 2 bases for J; bases not matched to a gene: 3. No donor had other autoimmune disease, uncontrolled infection, pregnancy or lactation. From RNA, the CDR3 regions of TCR beta chains were amplified and sequenced. RT-PCR in the first round used HTBI primers; a second-round multiplex PCR followed. Via MiXCR, TCRdb re-called the multiplex PCR reads, giving one row per CDR3 protein. The table lists 650,000 to 800,000 distinct CDR3 sequences, more than 40% of them singletons.

What was sequenced was peripheral blood. This clonotype originated in an adult man with Graves' ophthalmopathy. This sequence joins TRBV20-1 and TRBJ1-2; TRBD1 agrees at 7 bases. This CDR3 is CSAQGQNYGYTF. Written as DNA, the CDR3 is TGCAGTGCCCAGGGACAGAACTATGGCTACACCTTC.